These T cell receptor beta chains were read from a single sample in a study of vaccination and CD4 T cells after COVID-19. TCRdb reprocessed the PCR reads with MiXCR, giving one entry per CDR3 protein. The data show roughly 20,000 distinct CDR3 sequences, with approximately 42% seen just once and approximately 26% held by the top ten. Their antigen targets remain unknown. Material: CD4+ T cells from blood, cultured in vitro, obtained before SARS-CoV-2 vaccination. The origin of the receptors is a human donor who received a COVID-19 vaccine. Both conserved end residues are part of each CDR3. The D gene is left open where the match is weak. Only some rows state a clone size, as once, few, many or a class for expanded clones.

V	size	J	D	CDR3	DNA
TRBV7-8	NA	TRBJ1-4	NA	CASSLGGYEKLFF	TGTGCCAGCAGCTTAGGGGGATACGAAAAACTGTTTTTT
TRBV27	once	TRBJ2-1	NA	CASTRGGEQFF	TGTGCCAGCACGAGGGGAGGTGAGCAGTTCTTC
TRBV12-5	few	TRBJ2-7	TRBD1	CASGLVLRGGREQYF	TGTGCTAGTGGTTTGGTATTACGAGGGGGCCGCGAGCAGTACTTC
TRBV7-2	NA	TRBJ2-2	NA	CASSLGPANTGELFF	TGTGCCAGCAGCTTAGGACCGGCGAACACCGGGGAGCTGTTTTTT
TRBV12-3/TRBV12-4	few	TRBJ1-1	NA	CASSLARESTEAFF	TGTGCCAGCAGTTTGGCCAGGGAGAGCACTGAAGCTTTCTTT
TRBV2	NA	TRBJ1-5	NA	CASSIIGGNQPQHF	TGTGCCAGCAGCATAATAGGGGGGAATCAGCCCCAGCATTTT
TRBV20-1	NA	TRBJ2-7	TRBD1	CSAQIYRGYEQYF	TGCAGTGCACAAATTTACAGGGGCTACGAGCAGTACTTC
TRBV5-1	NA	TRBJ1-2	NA	CASSPGSYGYTF	TGCGCCAGCAGCCCCGGTAGCTATGGCTACACCTTC
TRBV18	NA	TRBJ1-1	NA	CASSPLGGANTEAFF	TGTGCCAGCTCACCCCTGGGAGGCGCCAACACTGAAGCTTTCTTT
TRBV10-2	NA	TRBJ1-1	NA	CASSEFGSTEAFF	TGCGCCAGCAGTGAATTTGGCAGCACTGAAGCTTTCTTT
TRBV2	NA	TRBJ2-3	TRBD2	CAGAGPVDTQYF	TGTGCCGGAGCGGGGCCGGTAGATACGCAGTATTTT
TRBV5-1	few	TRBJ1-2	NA	CASSPAEGYGYTF	TGCGCCAGCAGCCCGGCAGAGGGCTATGGCTACACCTTC
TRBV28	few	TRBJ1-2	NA	CASTSPNYGYTF	TGTGCCAGCACCAGCCCTAACTATGGCTACACCTTC
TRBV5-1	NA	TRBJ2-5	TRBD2	CASSLRTSGNQETQYF	TGCGCCAGCAGCTTACGGACTAGCGGGAACCAAGAGACCCAGTACTTC
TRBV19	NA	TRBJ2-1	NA	CASSIGWAGSYNEQFF	TGTGCCAGTAGTATAGGATGGGCGGGGTCGTACAATGAGCAGTTCTTC
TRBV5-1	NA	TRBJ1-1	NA	CASSFGKNTEAFF	TGCGCCAGCAGCTTTGGGAAGAACACTGAAGCTTTCTTT
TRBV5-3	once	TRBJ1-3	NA	CASRPRGRAGNTIYF	TGTGCCAGCAGACCCAGGGGTAGGGCTGGAAACACCATATATTTT
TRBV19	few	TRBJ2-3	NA	CASSSLIQGGIVNTQYF	TGTGCCAGTAGTAGCCTGATACAGGGTGGGATTGTGAATACGCAGTATTTT
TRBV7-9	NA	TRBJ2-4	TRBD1	CASSLTKDRGRAEYIQYF	TGTGCCAGCAGCTTAACGAAGGACAGGGGGCGTGCAGAGTACATTCAGTACTTC
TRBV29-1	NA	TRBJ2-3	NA	CSVTPEAGSGGTDTQYF	TGCAGCGTCACGCCGGAGGCCGGTTCGGGCGGCACAGATACGCAGTATTTT
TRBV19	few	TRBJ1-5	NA	CASSIDLWGQPQHF	TGTGCCAGTAGTATAGATCTTTGGGGCCAGCCCCAGCATTTT
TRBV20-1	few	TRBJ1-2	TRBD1	CSAATGIYGYTF	TGCAGTGCTGCGACAGGGATCTATGGCTACACCTTC
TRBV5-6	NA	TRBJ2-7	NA	CASTFDTTYEQYF	TGTGCCAGCACGTTCGACACTACCTACGAGCAGTACTTC
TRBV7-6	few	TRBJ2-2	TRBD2	CASSLGGYTGELFF	TGTGCCAGCAGCCTCGGGGGGTACACCGGGGAGCTGTTTTTT
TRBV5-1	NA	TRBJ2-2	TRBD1	CASSAHRGDPGELFF	TGCGCCAGCAGCGCCCACAGGGGAGATCCCGGGGAGCTGTTTTTT
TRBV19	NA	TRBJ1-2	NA	CASSYRESNYGYTF	TGTGCCAGTAGTTACAGGGAGTCTAACTATGGCTACACCTTC
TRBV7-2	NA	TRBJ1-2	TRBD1	CASSSTFADRGPPNYGYTF	TGTGCCAGCAGCTCGACCTTCGCGGACAGGGGGCCCCCTAACTATGGCTACACCTTC
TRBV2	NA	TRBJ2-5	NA	CASSEGISQGETQYF	TGTGCCAGCAGCGAAGGTATCAGTCAAGGGGAGACCCAGTACTTC
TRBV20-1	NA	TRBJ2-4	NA	CSAYTDARAAKNIQYF	TGCAGTGCTTACACCGACGCAAGGGCAGCCAAAAACATTCAGTACTTC
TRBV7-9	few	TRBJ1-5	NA	CASSLEGRQPQHF	TGTGCCAGCAGCTTAGAAGGACGTCAGCCCCAGCATTTT
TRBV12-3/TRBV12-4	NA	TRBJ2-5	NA	CASGRGSRGETQYF	TGTGCCAGCGGGAGGGGGTCTCGCGGGGAGACCCAGTACTTC
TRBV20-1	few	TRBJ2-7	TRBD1	CSARPGTADYEQYF	TGCAGTGCTAGACCCGGGACAGCTGACTACGAGCAGTACTTC
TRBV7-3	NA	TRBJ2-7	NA	CASSLDQNIDEQYF	TGTGCCAGCAGCTTAGATCAGAATATAGACGAGCAGTACTTC
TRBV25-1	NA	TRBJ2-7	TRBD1	CASSERDRESYEQYF	TGTGCCAGCAGTGAAAGGGACAGGGAATCCTACGAGCAGTACTTC
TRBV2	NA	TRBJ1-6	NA	CASKEPSYNSPLHF	TGTGCCAGTAAGGAGCCCTCCTATAATTCACCCCTCCACTTT
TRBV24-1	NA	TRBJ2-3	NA	CATSRTASTDTQYF	TGTGCCACCAGCCGGACGGCGAGCACAGATACGCAGTATTTT
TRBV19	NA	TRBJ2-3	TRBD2	CASPRGRIAGGCADTQYF	TGTGCCAGCCCCAGGGGGAGAATAGCGGGGGGGTGCGCAGATACGCAGTATTTT
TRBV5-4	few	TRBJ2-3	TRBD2	CASSPDGGGSYTQYF	TGTGCCAGCAGTCCTGACGGGGGGGGATCTTATACGCAGTATTTT
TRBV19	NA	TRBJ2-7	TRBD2	CASSMVAGSSYEQYF	TGTGCCAGTAGTATGGTAGCGGGGTCATCCTACGAGCAGTACTTC
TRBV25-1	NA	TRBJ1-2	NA	CASSVEEGYGYTF	TGTGCCAGCAGTGTTGAGGAGGGCTATGGCTACACCTTC
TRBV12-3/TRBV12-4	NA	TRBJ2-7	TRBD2	CASSQTGTSSFYEQYF	TGTGCCAGCAGTCAGACCGGGACTAGCAGTTTCTACGAGCAGTACTTC
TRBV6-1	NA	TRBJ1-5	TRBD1	CASTGTGNQPQHF	TGTGCCAGCACCGGGACAGGCAATCAGCCCCAGCATTTT
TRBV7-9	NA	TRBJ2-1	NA	CASSLGLGNSEQFF	TGTGCCAGCAGCTTAGGCCTAGGGAATAGTGAGCAGTTCTTC
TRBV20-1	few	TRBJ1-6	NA	CSASNGYNSPLHF	TGCAGTGCTAGCAACGGATATAATTCACCCCTCCACTTT
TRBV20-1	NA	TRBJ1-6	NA	CSAREPGPRNSPLHF	TGCAGTGCTAGAGAGCCGGGTCCCCGTAATTCACCCCTCCACTTT
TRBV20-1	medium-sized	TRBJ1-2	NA	CSARDLGRNNYGYTF	TGCAGTGCTAGAGATCTAGGCAGAAATAACTATGGCTACACCTTC
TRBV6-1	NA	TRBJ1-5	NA	CASSRQVGLDNQPQHF	TGTGCCAGCAGTCGACAGGTTGGACTAGACAATCAGCCCCAGCATTTT
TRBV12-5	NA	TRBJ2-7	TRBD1	CASGPSEAGGIYEQYF	TGTGCTAGTGGTCCATCGGAGGCAGGGGGCATCTACGAGCAGTACTTC
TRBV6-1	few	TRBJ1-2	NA	CASSSKGWGGYGYTF	TGTGCCAGCAGTAGTAAAGGTTGGGGGGGCTATGGCTACACCTTC
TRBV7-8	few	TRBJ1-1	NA	CASMGWRANTEAFF	TGTGCCAGCATGGGGTGGAGGGCGAACACTGAAGCTTTCTTT
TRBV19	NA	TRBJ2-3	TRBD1	CASSRQGATDTQYF	TGTGCCAGTAGTAGGCAGGGGGCAACAGATACGCAGTATTTT
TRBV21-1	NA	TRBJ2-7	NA	CASSYGADCGISYEQYF	TGTGCCAGCTCCTACGGGGCCGACTGCGGGATCTCCTACGAGCAGTACTTC
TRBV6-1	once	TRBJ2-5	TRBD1	CASSESDRGRETQYF	TGTGCCAGCAGTGAGAGTGACAGGGGGCGGGAGACCCAGTACTTC